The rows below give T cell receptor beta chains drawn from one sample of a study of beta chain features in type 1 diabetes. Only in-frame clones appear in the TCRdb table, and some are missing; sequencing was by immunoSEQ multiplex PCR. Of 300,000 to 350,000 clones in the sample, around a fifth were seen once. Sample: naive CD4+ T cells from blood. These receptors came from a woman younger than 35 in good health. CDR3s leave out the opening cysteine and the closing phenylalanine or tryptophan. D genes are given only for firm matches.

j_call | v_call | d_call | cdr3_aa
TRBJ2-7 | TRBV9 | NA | ASSADGGSGYEQY
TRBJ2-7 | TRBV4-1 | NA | ASSPGAFYEQY
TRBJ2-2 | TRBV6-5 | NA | ASSSFGELF
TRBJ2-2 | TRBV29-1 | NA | SEMTGPGELF
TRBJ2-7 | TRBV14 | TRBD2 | ASSPGGSGSSYEQY
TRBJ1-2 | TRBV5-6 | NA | ASSLYAGRTYGYT
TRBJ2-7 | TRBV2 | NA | ASTRVPGEQY
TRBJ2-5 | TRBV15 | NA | ATSSGSETQY
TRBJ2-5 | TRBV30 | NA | AWSVGRQETQY
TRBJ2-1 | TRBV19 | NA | ARGGTGNEQF
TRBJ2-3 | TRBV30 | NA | AWGEQVTDTQY
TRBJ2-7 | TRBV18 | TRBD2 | ASSPGTSGVSYEQY
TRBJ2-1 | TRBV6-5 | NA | ASSPMIRSYNEQF
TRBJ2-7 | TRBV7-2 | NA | ASSLQQDYEQY
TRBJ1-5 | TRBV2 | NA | ASSEGQGIGKNQPQH
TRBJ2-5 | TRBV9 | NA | ASSVVDTVETQY
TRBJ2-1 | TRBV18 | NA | ASYQRSGDNEQF
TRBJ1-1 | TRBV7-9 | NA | ASSKGEGRAAF
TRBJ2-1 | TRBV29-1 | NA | SVGLAQEQF